This record covers a single T cell receptor (beta chain). The source of the sample is a study of CD8 T cells in Susac syndrome. The CDR3 consists of 13 residues. Germline V lookup: CDR1 SQVTM, CDR2 ANQGSEA. Deletions cut 6 bases from V and 0 bases from J, with 9 bases between. An amount of RNA that ranged from roughly 0.5 to 1 ug was reverse transcribed with random hexamers. By means of immunoSEQ multiplex PCR, TCR beta CDR3 spanning 54 Vbeta and 13 Jbeta underwent amplification. In TCRdb, the immunoSEQ multiplex PCR reads were re-called with MiXCR into one record per CDR3 protein. This table holds under 200,000 distinct CDR3 sequences, about 95% found once.

V and J are TRBV29-1 and TRBJ2-4, with TRBD2 as a possible D gene (7 bases). The TCR originated in a human donor with multiple sclerosis. The sequenced sample consisted of CD8+ T cells from PBMCs. The CDR3 loop reads CSVGGGAKNIQYF. The CDR3, as DNA: TGCAGCGTGGGAGGGGGAGCCAAAAACATTCAGTACTTC.